The present T cell receptor beta chain was sequenced within a study of T-cell reconstitution after alpha-beta-depleted transplantation in children. General observations from the study: T-cell counts and diversity at one year post-transplant came mainly from newly produced T cells. Several patients had high TCRbeta diversity at day 60; it came from surviving recipient T cells and thymic progenitors.

TCRbeta library preparation incorporated unique molecular identifiers. TCRdb independently ran MiXCR on the PCR reads; one entry per CDR3 protein. The sample contains about 200,000 distinct CDR3 sequences, approximately 6.3% of which appear only once. Worth noting for this clonotype: The antigen is undetermined.

CDR1 is SEHNR, CDR2 FQNEAQ, per germline (reference sequence). The CDR3 consists of 15 residues. The V end lost 5 bases, the J end lost 1 base, and 15 bases lay between the germline ends. This clonotype was obtained from a boy aged 2-9 years with acute lymphoblastic leukemia, due to receive a stem cell transplant. The chain is built from TRBV7-9 and TRBJ2-7, with D perhaps being TRBD1 or TRBD2 (5 bases each). Specimen: PBMCs, collected before TCRalphabeta/CD19-depleted stem cell transplant. CDR3 coding DNA: TGTGCCAGCAGCCACCCCGGGACGGGTTCCTACGAGCAGTACTTC. This encodes CASSHPGTGSYEQYF.